The T cell receptor (beta chain) under discussion was sequenced for a study of cytomegalovirus exposure and HLA in healthy donors. The PCR made use of 60 Vbeta and 13 Jbeta primers. Some clones are missing from TCRdb's copy, which holds only in-frame ones; the method was immunoSEQ multiplex PCR. The data show 210,000 or so clones, with more than 75% seen just once and over 1% held by the top ten. There are 15 residues in the CDR3. The V end was cut by 5 bases, the J end by 1 base, with 14 bases between. Germline CDR1 SGHVS, CDR2 FQNEAQ. The chain couples TRBV7-8 to TRBJ1-1; TRBD1 might be the D (6 bases). The sequence was collected from a human donor in good health. Material: PBMCs. The DNA of the CDR3 is TGTGCCAGCAGCCCGTCGGGACACCCGAACACTGAAGCTTTCTTT. The encoded protein is CASSPSGHPNTEAFF.